The T cell receptor beta chain under discussion was sequenced for a study of shared clonotypes between healthy human individuals. Whole-study results and caveats: Compared with clonotypes that all four donors shared, non-shared clonotypes had lower generation probabilities.

Worth noting for this clone: Antigen: not known.

Produced via immunoSEQ multiplex PCR; TCRdb's table is partial and in-frame only. The sample contains 2 million to 2.5 million clones, 85% to 95% of which appear only once. The CDR3 is made up of 14 amino acids. Trimming pared 7 bases from V and 0 bases from J, leaving 11 bases between. Germline V gene sequence: CDR1 SGHRS, CDR2 YFSETQ. The sequencing input was naive CD4+ T cells from PBMCs. Documented subset: CD45RA+ positively selected. V gene TRBV5-1 combines with J gene TRBJ2-1, with TRBD2 as a possible D gene (6 bases). The receptor was isolated from a man younger than 35 in good health. Some clones in this sample may be carry-over from other donors' samples. CDR3 sequence (DNA): TGCGCCAGCGGACTCGGGGGCTCCTACAATGAGCAGTTCTTC. Translated: CASGLGGSYNEQFF.